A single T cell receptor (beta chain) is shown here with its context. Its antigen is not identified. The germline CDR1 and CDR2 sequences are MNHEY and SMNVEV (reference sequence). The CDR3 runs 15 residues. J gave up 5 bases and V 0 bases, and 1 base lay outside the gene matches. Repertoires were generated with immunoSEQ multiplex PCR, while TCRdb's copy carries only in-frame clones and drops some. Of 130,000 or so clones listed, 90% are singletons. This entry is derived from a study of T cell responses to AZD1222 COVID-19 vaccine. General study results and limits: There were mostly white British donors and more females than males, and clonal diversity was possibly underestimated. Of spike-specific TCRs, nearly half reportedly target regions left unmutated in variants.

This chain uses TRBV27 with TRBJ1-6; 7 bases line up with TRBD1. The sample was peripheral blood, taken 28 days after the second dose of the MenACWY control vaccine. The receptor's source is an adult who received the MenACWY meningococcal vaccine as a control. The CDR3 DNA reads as TGTGCCAGCAGTTTATCGACAGGGCATAATTCACCCCTCCACTTT. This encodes CASSLSTGHNSPLHF.